A single sample gave rise to the 13 T cell receptor beta chains below, sequenced in a study of cytomegalovirus exposure and HLA in healthy donors. Use of 60 Vbeta and 13 Jbeta primers characterized the PCR. Produced via immunoSEQ multiplex PCR; TCRdb's table is partial and in-frame only. The profile covers 100,000 to 150,000 clones, with 74% appearing a single time and roughly 6.3% taken by the ten largest. The sequenced material came from PBMCs. These receptors originate from a woman aged 50 to 60 in good health and CMV-seropositive.

The chain carries TRBV9 and TRBJ2-3; the D is unclear. Germline V gene data show CDR1 as SGDLS and CDR2 as YYNGEE. The CDR3 has 13 amino acids. The V gene lost 2 bases and the J gene lost 3 bases, with 7 bases spanning the gap. CDR3 amino acids: CASSVRPTDTQYF. CDR3 DNA: TGTGCCAGCAGCGTGAGGCCTACAGATACGCAGTATTTT. The full variable domain, its missing parts supplied by reference TRBV9 and TRBJ2-3, is DSGVTQTPKHLITATGQRVTLRCSPRSGDLSVYWYQQSLDQGLQFLIQYYNGEERAKGNILERFSAQQFPDLHSELNLSSLELGDSALYFCASSVRPTDTQYFGPGTRLTVL.

The chain recombines TRBV5-1 with TRBJ2-5; no definite D call. The CDR3 totals 15 residues. Trimming removed 3 bases from V and 1 base from J, with 13 bases in between. Germline values: CDR1 SGHRS, CDR2 YFSETQ. In DNA, the CDR3 is TGCGCCAGCAGCTGGAGCGCGGCAACCCAAGAGACCCAGTACTTC. This translates into CASSWSAATQETQYF.

CDR3 nucleotides: TGTGCCAGCAGCCTCCCCGCAGGGGTGGGGACTGAAGCTTTCTTT. Residues: CASSLPAGVGTEAFF. The chain carries TRBV7-9 and TRBJ1-1; D is possibly TRBD1 (6 bases). There are 15 residues in the CDR3. The V end was cut by 5 bases, the J end by 5 bases, with 18 bases between. Germline values: CDR1 SEHNR, CDR2 FQNEAQ (reference sequence).

This chain joins TRBV11-3 and TRBJ2-7; TRBD1 matches at 10 bases. Unmatched junction bases numbered 13, after V lost 5 bases and J lost 12 bases. This CDR3 spans 14 amino acids. Germline lookup yields CDR1 SGHNT and CDR2 YENEEA. The CDR3 loop is CASSPGGTGVETYF. CDR3 sequence (DNA): TGTGCCAGCAGCCCTGGAGGGACAGGGGTTGAAACGTACTTC.

The rearrangement links TRBV5-1 to TRBJ2-2, with TRBD1 matching over 10 bases. CDR1 is SGHRS, CDR2 YFSETQ, per germline. The junction had 1 base not matched to a gene; V was cut back by 3 bases and J by 5 bases. The CDR3 contains 14 residues. For the CDR3, the DNA is TGCGCCAGCAGCTGGGGACAGGGGACCGGGGAGCTGTTTTTT. Translation: CASSWGQGTGELFF. Full variable domain (rest looked up from reference TRBV5-1 and TRBJ2-2): KAGVTQTPRYLIKTRGQQVTLSCSPISGHRSVSWYQQTPGQGLQFLFEYFSETQRNKGNFPGRFSGRQFSNSRSEMNVSTLELGDSALYLCASSWGQGTGELFFGEGSRLTVL.

This chain uses TRBV5-6 with TRBJ1-5; TRBD1 is a possible D gene (6 bases). V was trimmed by 0 bases and J by 6 bases, leaving 10 bases between them. There are 14 residues in the CDR3. The V gene's germline CDR1 is SGHDT and CDR2 YYEEEE. Here the CDR3 DNA reads TGTGCCAGCAGCTTGGAGGCGGGGGCTCAGCCCCAGCATTTT. Its protein is CASSLEAGAQPQHF.

The gene calls are TRBV7-2 and TRBJ1-2; weak D call: TRBD1 (5 bases). CDR3 length: 14 residues. The V end was cut by 3 bases, the J end by 6 bases, with 14 bases between. Germline-derived CDR1 and CDR2 are SGHTA and FQGNSA. CDR3 nucleotides: TGTGCCAGCAGCTTCGGGCAGGGTGTCGATGGCTACACCTTC. This encodes CASSFGQGVDGYTF.

The table lists this clone with a few counts. This rearrangement joins TRBV11-2 to TRBJ2-3, with 8 bases matching TRBD2. V was pared by 5 bases and J by 0 bases, with 7 bases of the junction left unmatched. The CDR3 has 16 residues. Germline lookup yields CDR1 SGHAT and CDR2 FQNNGV. CDR3 coding DNA: TGTGCCAGCAGCCCTAACGGGGGGGGGAGCACAGATACGCAGTATTTT. Translation gives CASSPNGGGSTDTQYF.

V usage is TRBV20-1 and J usage is TRBJ2-7; D remains ambiguous. This CDR3 spans 11 amino acids. The germline gives CDR1 DFQATT, CDR2 SNEGSKA (reference sequence). Trimming removed 0 bases at V and 3 bases at J, with 3 bases between. The CDR3 loop reads CSARDIYEQYF. For the CDR3, the DNA is TGCAGTGCTAGAGATATCTACGAGCAGTACTTC.

This sequence joins TRBV7-9 and TRBJ1-1; tentative D call: TRBD1 (5 bases). The V end lost 3 bases, the J end lost 4 bases, and 9 bases lay between the germline ends. This CDR3 region has 13 residues. CDR1 is SEHNR and CDR2 is FQNEAQ in the germline V gene (reference sequence). The CDR3, as DNA: TGTGCCAGCAGCTTCGGGGGGGGCACTGAAGCTTTCTTT. The encoded protein is CASSFGGGTEAFF.

This chain uses TRBV6-6 with TRBJ1-5; 8 nucleotides line up with TRBD1. The CDR3 consists of 14 residues. Germline V gene sequence: CDR1 MNHNY, CDR2 SVGAGI (reference sequence). V lost 4 bases to trimming and J lost 6 bases; unmatched junction nucleotides: 5. CDR3 coding DNA: TGTGCCAGCAGTTTCGGACAGGGAGGTCAGCCCCAGCATTTT. It is translated as CASSFGQGGQPQHF.

The rearrangement joins TRBV2 to TRBJ2-3; D call uncertain. The germline V gene encodes CDR1 SNHLY and CDR2 FYNNEI. V was shortened by 4 bases and J by 0 bases, with 2 bases between the two germline ends. There are 12 residues in the CDR3. CDR3 nucleotides: TGTGCCAGCAGTGCAAGCACAGATACGCAGTATTTT. It yields the protein CASSASTDTQYF.

V is TRBV6-1 and J is TRBJ1-2; possible D gene TRBD1, 6 bases. V was trimmed by 7 bases and J by 8 bases, leaving 17 bases between them. From germline, CDR1 is MNHNS and CDR2 SASEGT. CDR3 length equals 13 residues. The CDR3 DNA reads as TGTGCCAGCAAGGGAGGGGGGACGGGCGGCTACACCTTC. Its translation is CASKGGGTGGYTF.